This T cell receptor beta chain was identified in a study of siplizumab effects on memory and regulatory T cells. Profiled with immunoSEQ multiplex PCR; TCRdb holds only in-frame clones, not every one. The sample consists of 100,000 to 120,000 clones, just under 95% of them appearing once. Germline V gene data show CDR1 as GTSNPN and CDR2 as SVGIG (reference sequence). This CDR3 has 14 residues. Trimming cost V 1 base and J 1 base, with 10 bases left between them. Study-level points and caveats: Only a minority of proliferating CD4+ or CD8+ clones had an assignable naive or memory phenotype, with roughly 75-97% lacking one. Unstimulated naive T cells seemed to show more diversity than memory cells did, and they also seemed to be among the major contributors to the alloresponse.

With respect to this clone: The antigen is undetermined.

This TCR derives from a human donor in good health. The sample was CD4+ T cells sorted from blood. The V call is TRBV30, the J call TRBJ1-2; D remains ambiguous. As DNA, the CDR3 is TGTGCCTGGAGTGCCGGGCTTAATAACTATGGCTACACCTTC. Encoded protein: CAWSAGLNNYGYTF.